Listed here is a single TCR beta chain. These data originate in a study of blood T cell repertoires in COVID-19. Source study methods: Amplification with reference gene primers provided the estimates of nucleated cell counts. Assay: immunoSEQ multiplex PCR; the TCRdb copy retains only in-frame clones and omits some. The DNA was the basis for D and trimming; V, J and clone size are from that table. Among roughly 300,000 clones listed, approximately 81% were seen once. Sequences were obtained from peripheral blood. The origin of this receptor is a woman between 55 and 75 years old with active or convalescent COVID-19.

CDR3 amino acids: CASSAGGPRDTEAFF. The CDR3 DNA reads as TGTGCCAGTAGTGCGGGGGGACCGCGGGACACTGAAGCTTTCTTT. The chain carries TRBV19 and TRBJ1-1; tentatively, D is TRBD1 (5 bases). Germline lookup yields CDR1 LNHDA and CDR2 SQIVND (reference sequence). The germline V and J ends were trimmed by 5 bases and 3 bases, with 16 bases remaining between them. The CDR3 runs to 15 residues. Filled out from reference TRBV19 and TRBJ1-1, the complete variable domain reads DGGITQSPKYLFRKEGQNVTLSCEQNLNHDAMYWYRQDPGQGLRLIYYSQIVNDFQKGDIAEGYSVSREKKESFPLTVTSAQKNPTAFYLCASSAGGPRDTEAFFGQGTRLTVV.